One sample yielded the 23 T cell receptor beta chains listed below, sequenced in a study of blood T cell repertoires in COVID-19 (dated by TCRdb to the early 2020s). Library preparation used the immunoSEQ multiplex PCR assay. TCRdb obtained this table from immuneACCESS and retained in-frame rearrangements with V and J assigned. These tables miss some clones; where compared with another copy, unresolved V genes account for less than half of the shortfall, and the remainder is unexplained. Within this sample are 500,000 or so clones, with about nine tenths of them counted one time only. 0.7% of the sample comes from the top ten. The sample consisted of PBMCs or T cells enriched from blood (not recorded which). The receptors shown here come from a woman aged 18-30 years who had recovered from COVID-19.

This chain joins TRBV3-1 (or the pseudogene TRBV3-2) and TRBJ1-1; D uncertain. The ends were cut back, 4 bases at V and 1 base at J, with 13 bases in the middle. The germline gives CDR1 LGHDT, CDR2 YNNKEL (reference sequence). The length of the CDR3 is 15 residues. In nucleotides, the CDR3 is TGTGCCAGCAGCCCCCCCCTTGGCGGGAACACTGAAGCTTTCTTT. Translated, it gives CASSPPLGGNTEAFF.

The chain uses TRBV4-1 and TRBJ2-3, with a possible D match to TRBD1 (5 bases). The CDR3 has 13 amino acids. The V and J ends lost 6 bases and 0 bases respectively, with 7 bases between them. Looked up from germline, CDR1 is MGHRA and CDR2 is YSYEKL. The CDR3 loop reads CASRDISTDTQYF. CDR3 coding DNA: TGCGCCAGCAGGGACATCAGCACAGATACGCAGTATTTT.

The chain employs TRBV5-6 and TRBJ1-1, with TRBD1 matching over 7 bases. The CDR3 consists of 15 residues. V lost 5 bases and J lost 0; bases outside the gene matches: 7. The germline V gene encodes CDR1 SGHDT and CDR2 YYEEEE. The CDR3 sequence is CASSPLDRMNTEAFF. The CDR3 DNA reads as TGTGCCAGCAGTCCACTGGACAGGATGAACACTGAAGCTTTCTTT.

This clone was found a few times. As DNA, the CDR3 is TGTGCCAGCAGCTTCCTTTCAGACTTTTCCACCGGGGAGCTGTTTTTT. This sequence encodes CASSFLSDFSTGELFF. The chain is built from TRBV5-6 and TRBJ2-2, with unresolved D. The CDR3 runs to 16 residues. V shed 2 bases and J shed 4 bases, with 15 bases lying between them. CDR1 SGHDT and CDR2 YYEEEE come from the germline V gene.

This clone was seen a few times. The chain couples TRBV28 to TRBJ1-2; D is unresolved. V dropped 4 bases and J dropped 7 bases, with 7 bases sitting between them. Germline CDR1 and CDR2: MDHEN and SYDVKM. This CDR3 spans 11 amino acids. Here the CDR3 DNA reads TGTGCCAGCAGTTGGGAGGGTGGCTACACCTTC. Translation: CASSWEGGYTF.

The rearrangement links TRBV2 to TRBJ2-4, with D possibly being TRBD1 (6 bases). V was trimmed by 6 bases and J by 0 bases, leaving 12 bases between them. Germline loops: CDR1 SNHLY, CDR2 FYNNEI. CDR3 length: 15 residues. Written as DNA, the CDR3 is TGTGCCAGCAGGCAGGGGTCGGGAGCCAAAAACATTCAGTACTTC. Its protein product is CASRQGSGAKNIQYF.

CDR3 coding DNA: TGTGCCACCAGCAGGAAAGCTCACAGGGGGATGTATGCCGGGGAGCTGTTTTTT. It codes for CATSRKAHRGMYAGELFF. J is TRBJ2-2 and V is TRBV15; 8 bases are shared with TRBD1. Germline values: CDR1 LNHNV, CDR2 YYDKDF (reference sequence). The CDR3 is made up of 18 amino acids. V lost 3 bases to trimming and J lost 6 bases; unmatched junction nucleotides: 15.

This sequence joins TRBV28 and TRBJ1-2; TRBD1 aligns across 11 bases. The CDR3 contains 15 residues. Germline assignment: CDR1 MDHEN and CDR2 SYDVKM. The J segment lost 0 bases and the V segment lost 8 bases, leaving 5 bases of the junction unmatched. CDR3 in amino acids: CASGDRGKTNYGYTF. The CDR3 nucleotides read TGTGCCAGCGGGGACAGGGGGAAGACTAACTATGGCTACACCTTC.

Only a few counts were recorded for this clone. The chain carries TRBV2 and TRBJ1-6; 10 bases align to TRBD1. The V gene's germline CDR1 is SNHLY and CDR2 FYNNEI. The CDR3 is 14 residues long. The J segment lost 7 bases and the V segment lost 6 bases, leaving 3 bases of the junction unmatched. The CDR3 DNA follows: TGTGCCAGCAGGGTGGACAGGGGGAATTCACCCCTCCACTTT. It is translated as CASRVDRGNSPLHF.

There are a few counts of this clone. This chain links TRBV5-4 with TRBJ2-5; D remains unclear. V dropped 4 bases and J dropped 5 bases, with 12 bases sitting between them. The CDR3 loop spans 13 amino acids. The germline V gene encodes CDR1 SGHNT and CDR2 YYREEE (reference sequence). The CDR3 sequence is CASSRPEWETQYF. DNA for the CDR3: TGTGCCAGCAGCCGACCGGAGTGGGAGACCCAGTACTTC.

The V call is TRBV2, the J call TRBJ2-7; 7 nucleotides match TRBD2. The CDR3 is 14 amino acids. The germline CDR1 and CDR2 sequences are SNHLY and FYNNEI. With 4 bases clipped from V and 2 bases from J, the junction kept 5 bases outside the gene matches. The CDR3 protein is CASSVRLAPYEQYF. DNA of the CDR3: TGTGCCAGCAGTGTTCGACTAGCCCCCTACGAGCAGTACTTC.

The chain has TRBV29-1 and TRBJ2-3; tentative D call: TRBD1 (5 bases). The CDR3 totals 13 residues. Trimming left V 3 bases short and J 3 bases short, with 10 bases between. Germline-derived CDR1 and CDR2 are SQVTM and ANQGSEA. CDR3 protein: CSVEATATDTQYF. The CDR3, as DNA: TGCAGCGTTGAGGCGACAGCAACAGATACGCAGTATTTT.

The CDR3 sequence is CASSYSFVASGNTIYF. As DNA, the CDR3 is TGTGCCAGCAGTTACTCCTTTGTGGCATCTGGAAACACCATATATTTT. This chain connects TRBV6-5 to TRBJ1-3; D ambiguous. The CDR3 is 16 residues long. The V gene lost 0 bases and the J gene lost 1 base, with 10 bases spanning the gap. Germline CDR1 is MNHEY and CDR2 is SVGAGI.

The chain joins TRBV13 to TRBJ1-1; tentative D call: TRBD1 (6 bases). Trimming removed 5 bases at V and 1 base at J, with 11 bases between. Germline CDR1 reads PRHDT; CDR2 reads FYEKMQ (reference sequence). The CDR3 length is 14 residues. The CDR3: CASSPGQKNTEAFF. The CDR3, as DNA: TGTGCCAGCAGCCCGGGACAAAAGAACACTGAAGCTTTCTTT. Filled out from reference TRBV13 and TRBJ1-1, the complete variable domain reads AAGVIQSPRHLIKEKRETATLKCYPIPRHDTVYWYQQGPGQDPQFLISFYEKMQSDKGSIPDRFSAQQFSDYHSELNMSSLELGDSALYFCASSPGQKNTEAFFGQGTRLTVV.

The chain employs TRBV18 and TRBJ2-1; D might be TRBD2 (6 bases). V lost 6 bases and J 7 bases, leaving 19 bases between the germline ends. The CDR3 has 15 amino acids. Germline V gene data show CDR1 as KGHSH and CDR2 as LQKENI. The CDR3 sequence: CASSPPSGVANEQFF. CDR3 nucleotide sequence: TGTGCCAGCTCCCCCCCTTCGGGGGTAGCAAATGAGCAGTTCTTC.

This chain uses TRBV7-3 with TRBJ1-1; a weak D match, TRBD1 (5 bases). The V end was cut by 5 bases, the J end by 6 bases, with 19 bases between. CDR1 and CDR2 from the germline V gene are SGHTA and FQGTGA. The CDR3 contains 15 residues. The CDR3 is CASSLTNGGVAEAFF. The CDR3 DNA sequence: TGTGCCAGCAGCCTCACGAACGGGGGAGTGGCTGAAGCTTTCTTT.

This clone was found once. This chain joins TRBV6-1 and TRBJ1-2; 9 nucleotides agree with TRBD1. Germline V gives CDR1 MNHNS, CDR2 SASEGT. The trim removed 2 bases at V and 6 bases at J, leaving 7 bases unmatched. CDR3 length: 15 amino acids. CDR3 protein: CASSEILGQGDGYTF. DNA for the CDR3: TGTGCCAGCAGTGAAATTCTGGGACAGGGTGATGGCTACACCTTC.

This clone was seen once. The V and J genes are TRBV7-9 and TRBJ1-1; unclear D gene. The germline CDR1 and CDR2 sequences are SEHNR and FQNEAQ (reference sequence). The V gene lost 5 bases and the J gene lost 1 base, with 14 bases spanning the gap. The CDR3 is 15 amino acids. The CDR3 spells CASSLRTAGNTEAFF. CDR3 bases: TGTGCCAGCAGCCTGCGGACGGCGGGGAACACTGAAGCTTTCTTT.

The chain carries TRBV5-1 and TRBJ2-4; weak D call: TRBD2 (6 bases). Trimming left V 1 base short and J 6 bases short, with 8 bases between. This CDR3 is 13 amino acids long. The germline gives CDR1 SGHRS, CDR2 YFSETQ. CDR3 sequence reads: CASSLMEGNIQYF. CDR3 sequence (DNA): TGCGCCAGCAGCTTGATGGAGGGAAACATTCAGTACTTC.

This clone was recorded only once. The rearrangement links TRBV7-3 to TRBJ1-4; no definite D call. The CDR3 is 13 amino acids. CDR1 and CDR2 (germline): SGHTA, FQGTGA. The V end lost 10 bases, the J end lost 2 bases, and 11 bases lay between the germline ends. CDR3 DNA sequence: TGTGCCACCCAGAGCGGGACTAATGAAAAACTGTTTTTT. Translation gives CATQSGTNEKLFF.

V usage is TRBV3-1 (or the pseudogene TRBV3-2) and J usage is TRBJ1-3, with D possibly matching TRBD1 (5 bases). V was cut by 5 bases and J by 4 bases, with 9 bases left in between. This CDR3 spans 13 amino acids. From germline, CDR1 is LGHDT and CDR2 YNNKEL (reference sequence). CDR3 nucleotide sequence: TGTGCCAGCAGCAGGGGTCTCGGAAACACCATATATTTT. It encodes CASSRGLGNTIYF.

This chain uses TRBV28 with TRBJ1-1, with 10 positions matching TRBD1. The CDR3 has 13 amino acids. Germline V lookup: CDR1 MDHEN, CDR2 SYDVKM. After removal of 6 bases from V and 10 bases from J, the junction contained 8 bases not matched to a gene. The CDR3 DNA reads TGTGCCAGCAGCCTTGACAGGGGGCCCGTAGCTTTCTTT. Translating it yields CASSLDRGPVAFF.

The chain uses TRBV6-5 and TRBJ1-5, with a tentative D call TRBD1 (5 bases). V gave up 5 bases and J gave up 0 bases, with 11 bases separating them. This CDR3 has 15 residues. Germline values: CDR1 MNHEY, CDR2 SVGAGI. CDR3 sequence: CASSRGGNSNQPQHF. CDR3 coding DNA: TGTGCCAGCAGTAGGGGTGGTAATAGCAATCAGCCCCAGCATTTT.